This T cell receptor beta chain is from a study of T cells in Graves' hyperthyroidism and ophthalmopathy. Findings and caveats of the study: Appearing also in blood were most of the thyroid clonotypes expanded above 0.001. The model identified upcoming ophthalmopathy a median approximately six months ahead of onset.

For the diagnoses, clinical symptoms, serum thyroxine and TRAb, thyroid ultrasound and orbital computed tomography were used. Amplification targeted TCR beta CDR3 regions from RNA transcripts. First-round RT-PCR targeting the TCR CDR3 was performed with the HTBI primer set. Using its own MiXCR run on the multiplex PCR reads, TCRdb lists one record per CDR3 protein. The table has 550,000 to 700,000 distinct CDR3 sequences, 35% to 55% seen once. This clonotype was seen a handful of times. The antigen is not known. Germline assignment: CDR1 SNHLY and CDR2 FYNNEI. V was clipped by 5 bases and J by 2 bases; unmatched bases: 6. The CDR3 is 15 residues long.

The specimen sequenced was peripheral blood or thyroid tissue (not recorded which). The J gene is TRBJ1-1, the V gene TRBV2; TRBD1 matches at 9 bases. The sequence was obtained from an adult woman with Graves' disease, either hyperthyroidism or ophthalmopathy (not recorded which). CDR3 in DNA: TGTGCCAGCAGTTTAACGGGACAGGGAAACACTGAAGCTTTCTTT. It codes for CASSLTGQGNTEAFF. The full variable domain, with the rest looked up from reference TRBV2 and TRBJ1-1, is EPEVTQTPSHQVTQMGQEVILRCVPISNHLYFYWYRQILGQKVEFLVSFYNNEISEKSEIFDDQFSVERPDGSNFTLKIRSTKLEDSAMYFCASSLTGQGNTEAFFGQGTRLTVV.